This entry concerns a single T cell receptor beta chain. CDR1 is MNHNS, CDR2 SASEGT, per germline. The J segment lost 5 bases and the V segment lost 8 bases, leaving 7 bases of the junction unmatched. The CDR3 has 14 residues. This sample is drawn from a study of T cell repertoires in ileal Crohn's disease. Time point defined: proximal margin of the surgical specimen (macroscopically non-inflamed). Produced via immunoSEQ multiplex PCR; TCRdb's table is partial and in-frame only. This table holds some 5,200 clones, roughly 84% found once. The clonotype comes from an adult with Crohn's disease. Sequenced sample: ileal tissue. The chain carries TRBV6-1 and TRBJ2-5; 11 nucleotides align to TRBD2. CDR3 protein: CASGQLAGDETQYF. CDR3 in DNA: TGTGCCAGCGGCCAACTAGCGGGGGACGAGACCCAGTACTTC.